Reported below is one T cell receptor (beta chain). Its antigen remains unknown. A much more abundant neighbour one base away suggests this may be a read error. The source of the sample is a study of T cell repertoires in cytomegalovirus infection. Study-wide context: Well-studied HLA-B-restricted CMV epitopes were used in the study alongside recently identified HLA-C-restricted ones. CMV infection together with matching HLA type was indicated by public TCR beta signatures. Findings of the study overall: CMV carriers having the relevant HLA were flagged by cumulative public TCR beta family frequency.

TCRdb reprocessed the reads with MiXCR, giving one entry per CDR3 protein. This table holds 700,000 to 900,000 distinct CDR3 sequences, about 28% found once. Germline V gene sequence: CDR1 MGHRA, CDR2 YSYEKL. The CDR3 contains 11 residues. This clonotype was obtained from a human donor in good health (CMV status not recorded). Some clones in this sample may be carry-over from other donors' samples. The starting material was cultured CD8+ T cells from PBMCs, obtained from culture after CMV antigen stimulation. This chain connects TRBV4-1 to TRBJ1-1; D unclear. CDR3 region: CASKWNTEAFF. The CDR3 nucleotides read TGTGCCAGCAAGTGGAACACTGAAGCTTTCTTT.